This T cell receptor (beta chain) comes out of a study of vaccination and CD4 T cells after COVID-19. Oncomine TCR Beta short-read sequencing was applied to DNA from cultured CD4+ T cells. TCRdb passed the PCR reads through MiXCR, listing each CDR3 protein once. The sample comprises around 11,000 distinct CDR3 sequences, approximately 57% of which are singletons, and around 25% rests with the top ten. Treatment here: approximately nine-day PBMC culture with coronavirus spike peptide pools or control peptides (ViraFEST assay). In the case of this clonotype: Its antigen is not known.

Germline CDR1 is MNHNS and CDR2 is SASEGT. The CDR3 consists of 14 residues. The source of this sequence is a human donor who had recovered from COVID-19. The specimen was CD4+ T cells from blood, cultured in vitro. The J gene is TRBJ2-1, the V gene TRBV6-1, with D uncertain. The J call may be incorrect, as the DNA end agrees better with TRBJ2-5. The DNA for the CDR3 is TGTGCCAGCAGTGATTTCCGGCAGGATATGGGCCAGTACTTC. As protein: CASSDFRQDMGQYF.